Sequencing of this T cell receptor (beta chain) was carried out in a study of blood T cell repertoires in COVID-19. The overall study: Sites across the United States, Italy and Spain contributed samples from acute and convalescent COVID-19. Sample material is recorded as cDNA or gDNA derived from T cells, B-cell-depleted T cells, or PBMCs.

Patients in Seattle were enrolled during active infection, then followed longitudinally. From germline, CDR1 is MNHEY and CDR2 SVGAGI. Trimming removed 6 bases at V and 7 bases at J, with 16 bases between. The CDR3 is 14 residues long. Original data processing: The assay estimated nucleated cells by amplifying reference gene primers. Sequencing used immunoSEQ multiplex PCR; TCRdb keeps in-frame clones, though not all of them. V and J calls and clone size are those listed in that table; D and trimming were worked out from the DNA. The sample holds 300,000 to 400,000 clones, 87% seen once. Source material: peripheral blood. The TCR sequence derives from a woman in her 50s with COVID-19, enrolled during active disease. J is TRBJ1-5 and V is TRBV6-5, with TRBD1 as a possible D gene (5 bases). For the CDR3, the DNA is TGTGCCAGCAGCCCAGGGATCTCCGGGCAGCCCCAGCATTTT. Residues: CASSPGISGQPQHF.